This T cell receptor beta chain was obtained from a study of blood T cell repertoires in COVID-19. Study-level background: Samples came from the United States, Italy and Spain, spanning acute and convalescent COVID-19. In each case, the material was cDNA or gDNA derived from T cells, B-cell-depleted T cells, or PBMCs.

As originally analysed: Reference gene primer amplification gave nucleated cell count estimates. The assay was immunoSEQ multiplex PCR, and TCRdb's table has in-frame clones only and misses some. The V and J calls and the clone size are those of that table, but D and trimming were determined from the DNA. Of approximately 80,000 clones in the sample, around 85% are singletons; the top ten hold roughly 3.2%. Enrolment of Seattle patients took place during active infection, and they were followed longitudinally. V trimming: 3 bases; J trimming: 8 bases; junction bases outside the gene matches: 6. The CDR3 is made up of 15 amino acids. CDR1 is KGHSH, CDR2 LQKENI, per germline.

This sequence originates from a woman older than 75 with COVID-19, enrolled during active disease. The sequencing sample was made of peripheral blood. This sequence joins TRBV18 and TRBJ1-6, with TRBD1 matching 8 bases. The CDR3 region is CASSPTGDQDSPLHF. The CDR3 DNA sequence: TGTGCCAGCTCACCGACAGGGGATCAGGATTCACCCCTCCACTTT.